A selection of T cell receptor beta chains follows, all from one sample in a study of T-cell memory formation after mild COVID-19. TCRdb re-called the 5' RACE reads with MiXCR, one entry per CDR3 protein. Counted here are 200,000 to 250,000 distinct CDR3 sequences, just over 15% occurring once; the ten biggest clones make up around 2%. Sequencing was performed on PBMCs or a T cell subset sorted from them (not recorded which). These receptors were obtained from an adult woman who had mild COVID-19 (a few samples of this study predate the infection). Cell type and time point are not known. The CDR3 runs from the conserved cysteine through the conserved F or W. The D gene is left open where the match is weak. Clone size is not always given. Where it is, it says once, few, many or a class for expanded clones.

d_call: TRBD1
v_call: TRBV18
j_call: TRBJ1-1
clone_size: few
cdr3_nt: TGTGCCAGCTTAAGCCGGGACAGTGAAGCTTTCTTT
cdr3_aa: CASLSRDSEAFF

d_call: NA
v_call: TRBV5-4
j_call: TRBJ1-1
clone_size: few
cdr3_nt: TGTGCCAGCAGCTTGGATGCAGGGACTGAAGCTTTCTTT
cdr3_aa: CASSLDAGTEAFF

d_call: NA
v_call: TRBV7-2
j_call: TRBJ2-3
clone_size: NA
cdr3_nt: TGTGCCAGCAGCTTAAGCAGGGGATGGGCAGATACGCAGTATTTT
cdr3_aa: CASSLSRGWADTQYF

d_call: NA
v_call: TRBV20-1
j_call: TRBJ2-1
clone_size: NA
cdr3_nt: TGCAGTGGCCGGACTGGTTACAATGAGCAGTTCTTC
cdr3_aa: CSGRTGYNEQFF

d_call: TRBD2
v_call: TRBV11-2
j_call: TRBJ2-5
clone_size: NA
cdr3_nt: TGTGCCAGCAGCGGGGGACTAGCGGGGGGAGGTCGAGAGACCCAGTACTTC
cdr3_aa: CASSGGLAGGGRETQYF

d_call: TRBD1
v_call: TRBV6-1
j_call: TRBJ1-4
clone_size: NA
cdr3_nt: TGTGCCAGCAGTGAATACTGGACAGGGGGCCGTGAAAAACTGTTTTTT
cdr3_aa: CASSEYWTGGREKLFF

d_call: TRBD1
v_call: TRBV11-2
j_call: TRBJ2-5
clone_size: few
cdr3_nt: TGTGCCAGCAGCTTCAGCAAAACATACAGGGGAGAGACCCAGTACTTC
cdr3_aa: CASSFSKTYRGETQYF

d_call: TRBD2
v_call: TRBV7-3
j_call: TRBJ2-3
clone_size: NA
cdr3_nt: TGTGCCAGCAGCTTATCTAGCGGGACGGATACGCAGTATTTT
cdr3_aa: CASSLSSGTDTQYF

d_call: TRBD2
v_call: TRBV20-1
j_call: TRBJ2-1
clone_size: few
cdr3_nt: TGCAGTGCTAGGCCCCTCGCGGGAGCCTCCAATGAGCAGTTCTTC
cdr3_aa: CSARPLAGASNEQFF

d_call: TRBD1
v_call: TRBV4-1
j_call: TRBJ1-5
clone_size: NA
cdr3_nt: TGCGCCAGCAGCCAAGCAATTGGGACAGGGGAAAATCAGCCCCAGCATTTT
cdr3_aa: CASSQAIGTGENQPQHF

d_call: TRBD1
v_call: TRBV7-2
j_call: TRBJ1-1
clone_size: NA
cdr3_nt: TGTGCCAGCAGCTGGGACAGTGAAGCTTTCTTT
cdr3_aa: CASSWDSEAFF

d_call: NA
v_call: TRBV7-9
j_call: TRBJ1-2
clone_size: few
cdr3_nt: TGTGCCAGCAGCCCACAACCCCGGGCTGGCTACACCTTC
cdr3_aa: CASSPQPRAGYTF

d_call: NA
v_call: TRBV2
j_call: TRBJ2-7
clone_size: few
cdr3_nt: TGTGCCAGCAGAGTCAGGGTTTACTCCTACGAGCAGTACTTC
cdr3_aa: CASRVRVYSYEQYF

d_call: NA
v_call: TRBV20-1
j_call: TRBJ2-3
clone_size: NA
cdr3_nt: TGCAGTGCTAGTTTGGTAGATACGCAGTATTTT
cdr3_aa: CSASLVDTQYF

d_call: NA
v_call: TRBV29-1
j_call: TRBJ1-2
clone_size: few
cdr3_nt: TGCAGCGTCTCGGACAGCAACTATGGCTACACCTTC
cdr3_aa: CSVSDSNYGYTF

d_call: NA
v_call: TRBV12-3/TRBV12-4
j_call: TRBJ1-1
clone_size: NA
cdr3_nt: TGTGCCAGCAGAGAACAGGGCGTCGACACTGAAGCTTTCTTT
cdr3_aa: CASREQGVDTEAFF

d_call: TRBD1
v_call: TRBV10-3
j_call: TRBJ1-5
clone_size: few
cdr3_nt: TGTGCCATCAGCCCCGCGGTGGGGACAGGGGGCCATCAGCCCCAGCATTTT
cdr3_aa: CAISPAVGTGGHQPQHF

d_call: NA
v_call: TRBV11-1
j_call: TRBJ2-3
clone_size: few
cdr3_nt: TGTGCCAGCAGCTTGACGGTTGGGAGCACAGATACGCAGTATTTT
cdr3_aa: CASSLTVGSTDTQYF

d_call: NA
v_call: TRBV25-1
j_call: TRBJ2-6
clone_size: NA
cdr3_nt: TGTGCCAGCGGAGGACAGAGCGGCTCTGGGGCCAACGTCCTGACTTTC
cdr3_aa: CASGGQSGSGANVLTF

d_call: NA
v_call: TRBV6-5
j_call: TRBJ1-6
clone_size: few
cdr3_nt: TGTGCCAGCAGTTACTCGGGGACCCGGGATAATTCACCCCTCCACTTT
cdr3_aa: CASSYSGTRDNSPLHF

d_call: NA
v_call: TRBV5-5
j_call: TRBJ1-1
clone_size: many
cdr3_nt: TGTGCCAGCAGCTTGCTCGGGGGTGGGGACACTGAAGCTTTCTTT
cdr3_aa: CASSLLGGGDTEAFF

d_call: TRBD2
v_call: TRBV7-8
j_call: TRBJ2-3
clone_size: few
cdr3_nt: TGTGCCAGCACAAATATTGGACTAGCGGGAGCGGGGGGGACAGATACGCAGTATTTT
cdr3_aa: CASTNIGLAGAGGTDTQYF

d_call: TRBD1
v_call: TRBV6-5
j_call: TRBJ2-7
clone_size: NA
cdr3_nt: TGTGCCAGCAGTTACAAACGACAGGGAAGGTTCTCCTACGAGCAGTACTTC
cdr3_aa: CASSYKRQGRFSYEQYF

d_call: TRBD1
v_call: TRBV12-3/TRBV12-4
j_call: TRBJ1-1
clone_size: few
cdr3_nt: TGTGCCAGCAGCCACGACAGGGCCATGAACACTGAAGCTTTCTTT
cdr3_aa: CASSHDRAMNTEAFF

d_call: NA
v_call: TRBV7-3
j_call: TRBJ1-1
clone_size: NA
cdr3_nt: TGTGCCAGCAGCTTATTAACGGGCGGGCGACCTGAAGCTTTCTTT
cdr3_aa: CASSLLTGGRPEAFF

d_call: NA
v_call: TRBV29-1
j_call: TRBJ1-2
clone_size: NA
cdr3_nt: TGCAGCGTTGAACTTAACTATGGCTACACCTTC
cdr3_aa: CSVELNYGYTF